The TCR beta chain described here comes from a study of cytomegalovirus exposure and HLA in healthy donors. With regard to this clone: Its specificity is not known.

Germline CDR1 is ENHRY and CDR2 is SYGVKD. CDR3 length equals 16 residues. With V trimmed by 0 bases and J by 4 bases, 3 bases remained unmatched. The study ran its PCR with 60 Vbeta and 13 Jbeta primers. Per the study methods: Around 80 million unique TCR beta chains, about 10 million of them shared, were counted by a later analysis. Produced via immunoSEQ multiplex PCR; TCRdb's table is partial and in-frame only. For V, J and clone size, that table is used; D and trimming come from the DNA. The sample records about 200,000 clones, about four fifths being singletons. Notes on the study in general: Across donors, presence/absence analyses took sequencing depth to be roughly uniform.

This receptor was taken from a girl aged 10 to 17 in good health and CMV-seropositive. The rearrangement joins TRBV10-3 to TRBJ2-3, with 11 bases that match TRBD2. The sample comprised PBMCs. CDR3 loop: CAISESLAGGADTQYF. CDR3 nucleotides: TGTGCCATCAGTGAGTCGCTAGCGGGGGGAGCAGATACGCAGTATTTT.